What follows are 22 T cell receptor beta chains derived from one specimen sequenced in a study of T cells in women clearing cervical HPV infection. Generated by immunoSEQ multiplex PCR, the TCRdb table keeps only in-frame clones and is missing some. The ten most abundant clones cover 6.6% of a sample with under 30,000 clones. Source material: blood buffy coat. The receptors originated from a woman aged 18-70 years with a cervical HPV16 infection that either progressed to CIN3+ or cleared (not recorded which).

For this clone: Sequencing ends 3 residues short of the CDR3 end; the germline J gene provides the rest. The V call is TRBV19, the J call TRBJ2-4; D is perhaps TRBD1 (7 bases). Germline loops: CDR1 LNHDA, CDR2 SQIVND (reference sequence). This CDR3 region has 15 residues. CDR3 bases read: TGTGCCAGTAGTATAGATCAGACAGGGAGGTATGGT. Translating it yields CASSIDQTGRYG. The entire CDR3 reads CASSIDQTGRYGQYF. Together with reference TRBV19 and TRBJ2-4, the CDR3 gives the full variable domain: DGGITQSPKYLFRKEGQNVTLSCEQNLNHDAMYWYRQDPGQGLRLIYYSQIVNDFQKGDIAEGYSVSREKKESFPLTVTSAQKNPTAFYLCASSIDQTGRYGQYFGAGTRLSVL.

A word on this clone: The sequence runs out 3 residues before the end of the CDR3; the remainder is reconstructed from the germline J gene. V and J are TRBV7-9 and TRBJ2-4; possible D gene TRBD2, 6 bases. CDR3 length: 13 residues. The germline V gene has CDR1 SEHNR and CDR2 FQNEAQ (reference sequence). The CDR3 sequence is CASSLEQDYGQYF. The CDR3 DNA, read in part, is TGTGCCAGCAGCTTAGAACAGGACTATGGT.

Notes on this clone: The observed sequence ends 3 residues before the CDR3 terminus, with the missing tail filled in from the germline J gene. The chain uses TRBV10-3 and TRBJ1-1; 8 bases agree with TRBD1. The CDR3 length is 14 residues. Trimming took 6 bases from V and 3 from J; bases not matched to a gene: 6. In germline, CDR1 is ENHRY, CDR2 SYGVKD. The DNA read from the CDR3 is TGTGCCATCAGGGGGGACAGGTCGGACACTGAA. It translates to CAIRGDRSDTE. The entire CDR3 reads CAIRGDRSDTEAFF.

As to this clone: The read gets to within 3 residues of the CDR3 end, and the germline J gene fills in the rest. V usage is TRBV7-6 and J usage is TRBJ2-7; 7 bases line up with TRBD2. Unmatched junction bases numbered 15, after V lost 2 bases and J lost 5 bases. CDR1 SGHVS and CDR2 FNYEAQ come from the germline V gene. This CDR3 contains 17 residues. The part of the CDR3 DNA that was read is TGTGCCAGCAGCTTATCCCCCCCGGGGGGAGCGGCCCACGAG. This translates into CASSLSPPGGAAHE. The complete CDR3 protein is CASSLSPPGGAAHEQYF.

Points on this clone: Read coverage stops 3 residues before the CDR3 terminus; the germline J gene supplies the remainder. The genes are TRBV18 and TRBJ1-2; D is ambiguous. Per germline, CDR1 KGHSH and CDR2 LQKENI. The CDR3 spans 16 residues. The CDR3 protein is CASSGSGVLSYNDYTF. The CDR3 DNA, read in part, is TGTGCCAGCTCAGGGAGCGGGGTCCTCTCCTACAATGAC.

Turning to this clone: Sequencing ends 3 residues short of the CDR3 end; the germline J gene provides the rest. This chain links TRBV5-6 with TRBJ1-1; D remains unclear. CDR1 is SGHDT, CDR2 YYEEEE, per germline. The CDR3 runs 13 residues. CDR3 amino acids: CASSLATARGAFF. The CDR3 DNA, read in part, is TGTGCCAGCAGCTTGGCTACGGCTAGAGGA.

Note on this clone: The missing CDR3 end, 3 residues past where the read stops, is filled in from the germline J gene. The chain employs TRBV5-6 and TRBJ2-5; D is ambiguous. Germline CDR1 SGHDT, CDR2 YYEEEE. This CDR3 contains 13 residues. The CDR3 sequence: CASSLTFTDTQYF. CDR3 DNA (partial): TGTGCCAGCAGCCTCACCTTCACAGATACC.

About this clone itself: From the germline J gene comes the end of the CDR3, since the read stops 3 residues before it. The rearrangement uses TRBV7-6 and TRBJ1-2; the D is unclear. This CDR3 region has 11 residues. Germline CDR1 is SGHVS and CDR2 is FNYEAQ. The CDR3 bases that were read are TGTGCCAGCAGCTCAAAACACGAC. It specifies CASSSKHD. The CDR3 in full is CASSSKHDYTF.

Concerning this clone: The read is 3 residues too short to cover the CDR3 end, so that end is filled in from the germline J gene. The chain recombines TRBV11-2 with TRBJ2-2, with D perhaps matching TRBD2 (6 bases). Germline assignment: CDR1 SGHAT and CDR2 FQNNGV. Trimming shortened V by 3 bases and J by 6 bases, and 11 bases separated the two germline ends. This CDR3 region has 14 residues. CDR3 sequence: CASSFWGEPGELFF. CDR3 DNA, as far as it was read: TGTGCCAGCAGCTTCTGGGGGGAACCCGGGGAG.

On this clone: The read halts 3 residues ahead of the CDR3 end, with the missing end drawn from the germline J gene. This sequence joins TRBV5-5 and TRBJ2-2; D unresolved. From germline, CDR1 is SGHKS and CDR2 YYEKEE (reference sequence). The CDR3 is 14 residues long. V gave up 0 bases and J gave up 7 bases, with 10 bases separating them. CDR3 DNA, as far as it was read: TGTGCCAGCAGCTTGGGACCGCGGAGCGGGGAG. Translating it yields CASSLGPRSGE. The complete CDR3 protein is CASSLGPRSGELFF.

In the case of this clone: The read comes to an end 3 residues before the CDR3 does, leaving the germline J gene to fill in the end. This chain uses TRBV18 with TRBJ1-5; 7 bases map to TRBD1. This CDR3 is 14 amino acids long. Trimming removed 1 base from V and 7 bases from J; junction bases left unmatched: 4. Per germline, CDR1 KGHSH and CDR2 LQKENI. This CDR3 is CASSPQGASQPQHF. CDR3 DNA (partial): TGTGCCAGCTCACCACAGGGGGCTAGCCAGCCC.

CDR3 sequence: CATSRDHRGGEKLFF. The DNA read from the CDR3 is TGTGCCACCAGCAGAGACCACAGGGGGGGTGAAAAA. The genes are TRBV15 and TRBJ1-4; TRBD1 aligns across 8 bases. The read ends 3 residues shy of where the CDR3 ends; the end is completed using the germline J gene. This CDR3 has 15 residues. Germline-derived CDR1 and CDR2 are LNHNV and YYDKDF (reference sequence). V lost 0 bases and J lost 7; bases outside the gene matches: 4.

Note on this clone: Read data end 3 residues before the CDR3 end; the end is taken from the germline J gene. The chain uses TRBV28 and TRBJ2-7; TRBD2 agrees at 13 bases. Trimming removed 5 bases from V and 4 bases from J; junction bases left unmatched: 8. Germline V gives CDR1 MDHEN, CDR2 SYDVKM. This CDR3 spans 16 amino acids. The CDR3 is CASSPGLAGEVYEQYF. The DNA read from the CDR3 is TGTGCCAGCAGTCCCGGACTAGCGGGAGAAGTATACGAG. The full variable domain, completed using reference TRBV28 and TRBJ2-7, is DVKVTQSSRYLVKRTGEKVFLECVQDMDHENMFWYRQDPGLGLRLIYFSYDVKMKEKGDIPEGYSVSREKKERFSLILESASTNQTSMYLCASSPGLAGEVYEQYFGPGTRLTVT.

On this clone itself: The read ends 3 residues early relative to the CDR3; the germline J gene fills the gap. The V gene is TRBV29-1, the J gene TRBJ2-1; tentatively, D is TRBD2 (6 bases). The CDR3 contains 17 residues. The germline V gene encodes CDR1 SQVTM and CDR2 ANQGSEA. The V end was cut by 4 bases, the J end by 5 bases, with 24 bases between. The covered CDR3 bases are TGCAGCGTTGTTTTAGGGTTAGCGGATCCATCGAACAATGAG. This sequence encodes CSVVLGLADPSNNE. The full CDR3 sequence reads CSVVLGLADPSNNEQFF.

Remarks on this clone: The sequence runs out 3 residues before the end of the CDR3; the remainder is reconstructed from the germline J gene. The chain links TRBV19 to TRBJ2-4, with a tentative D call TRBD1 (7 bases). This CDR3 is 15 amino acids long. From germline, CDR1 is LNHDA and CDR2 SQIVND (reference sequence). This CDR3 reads CASSTIQGGNQPQYF. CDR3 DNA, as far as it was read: TGTGCCAGTAGTACAATCCAGGGGGGCAATCAGCCT.

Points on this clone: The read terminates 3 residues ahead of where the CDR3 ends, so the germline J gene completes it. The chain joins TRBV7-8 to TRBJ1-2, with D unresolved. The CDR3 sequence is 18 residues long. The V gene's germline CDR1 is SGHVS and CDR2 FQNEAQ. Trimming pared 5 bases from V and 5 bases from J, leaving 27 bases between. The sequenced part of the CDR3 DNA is TGTGCCAGCAGCCCCCGACGGGTTCTGAATCCACCAGAATATGGC. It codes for CASSPRRVLNPPEYG. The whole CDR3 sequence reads CASSPRRVLNPPEYGYTF.

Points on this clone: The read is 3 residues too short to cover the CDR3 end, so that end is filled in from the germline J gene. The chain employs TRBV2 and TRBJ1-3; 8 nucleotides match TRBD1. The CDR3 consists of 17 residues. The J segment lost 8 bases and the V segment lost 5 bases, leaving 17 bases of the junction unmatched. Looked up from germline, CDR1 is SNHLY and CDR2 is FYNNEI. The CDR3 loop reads CASSLSPPGQGGDTIYF. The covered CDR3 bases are TGTGCCAGCAGTCTTTCTCCTCCCGGACAGGGAGGAGACACC.

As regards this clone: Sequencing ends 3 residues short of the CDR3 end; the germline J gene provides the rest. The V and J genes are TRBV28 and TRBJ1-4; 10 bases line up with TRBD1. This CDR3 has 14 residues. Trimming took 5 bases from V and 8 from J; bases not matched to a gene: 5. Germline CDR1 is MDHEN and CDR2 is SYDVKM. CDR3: CASSTGTGVEKLFF. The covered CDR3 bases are TGTGCCAGCAGTACCGGGACAGGGGTCGAAAAA.

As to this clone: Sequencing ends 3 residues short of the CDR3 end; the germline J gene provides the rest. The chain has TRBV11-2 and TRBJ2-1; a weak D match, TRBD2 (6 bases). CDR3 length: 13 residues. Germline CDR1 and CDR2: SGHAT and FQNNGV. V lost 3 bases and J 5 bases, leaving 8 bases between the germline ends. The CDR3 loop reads CASSLGLNNEQFF. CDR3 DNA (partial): TGTGCCAGCAGCTTGGGACTCAACAATGAG.

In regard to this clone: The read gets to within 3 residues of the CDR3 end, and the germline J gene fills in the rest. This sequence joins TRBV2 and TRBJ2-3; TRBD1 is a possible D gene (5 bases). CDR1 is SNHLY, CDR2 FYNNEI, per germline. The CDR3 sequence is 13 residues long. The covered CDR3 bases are TGTGCCAGCAGTGTGACAGACAATCAGCCG. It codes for CASSVTDNQP. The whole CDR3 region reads CASSVTDNQPQYF. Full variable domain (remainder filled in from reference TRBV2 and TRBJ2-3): EPEVTQTPSHQVTQMGQEVILRCVPISNHLYFYWYRQILGQKVEFLVSFYNNEISEKSEIFDDQFSVERPDGSNFTLKIRSTKLEDSAMYFCASSVTDNQPQYFGPGTRLTVL.

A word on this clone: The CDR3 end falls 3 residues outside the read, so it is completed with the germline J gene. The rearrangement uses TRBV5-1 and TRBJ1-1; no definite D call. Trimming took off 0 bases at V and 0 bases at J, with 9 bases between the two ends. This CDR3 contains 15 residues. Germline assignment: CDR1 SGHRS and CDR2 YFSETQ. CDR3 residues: CASSLDATLNTEAFF. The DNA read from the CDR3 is TGCGCCAGCAGCTTGGATGCCACTCTGAACACTGAA.

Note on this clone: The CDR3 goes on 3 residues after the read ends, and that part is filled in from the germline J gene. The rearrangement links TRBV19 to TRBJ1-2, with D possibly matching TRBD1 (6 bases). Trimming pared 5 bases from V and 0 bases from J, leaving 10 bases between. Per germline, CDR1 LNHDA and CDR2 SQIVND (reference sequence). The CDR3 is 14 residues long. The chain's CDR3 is CASSEGTPNYGYTF. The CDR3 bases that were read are TGTGCCAGTAGTGAGGGGACACCTAACTATGGC.